Below, 5 T cell receptor beta chains from the same sample are listed, as sequenced in a study of shared clonotypes between healthy human individuals. Assay used: immunoSEQ multiplex PCR; TCRdb lists only in-frame clones, some missing. Among millions of clones listed, approximately 93% were seen once. Specimen: naive CD4+ T cells from PBMCs. Indicated subset: CD45RA+ positively selected. The receptors were gathered from a man in his late teens or twenties in good health. Some clones in this sample may be carry-over from other donors' samples.

The J gene is TRBJ1-5, the V gene TRBV2, with D unresolved. There are 13 residues in the CDR3. Germline CDR1 is SNHLY and CDR2 is FYNNEI. V gave up 6 bases and J gave up 11 bases, with 17 bases separating them. CDR3 sequence reads: CASRVTEGPAQHF. DNA for the CDR3: TGTGCCAGCAGGGTGACGGAGGGTCCGGCCCAGCATTTT.

The genes are TRBV28 and TRBJ2-1, with 9 bases that match TRBD1. After removal of 2 bases from V and 7 bases from J, the junction contained 3 bases not matched to a gene. The germline CDR1 and CDR2 sequences are MDHEN and SYDVKM. The CDR3 extends over 14 amino acids. The CDR3 region is CASSLGGTGNEQFF. The CDR3 DNA is TGTGCCAGCAGTTTAGGGGGGACAGGGAATGAGCAGTTCTTC.

The chain links TRBV4-1 to TRBJ2-1, with D perhaps TRBD1 (6 bases). The germline CDR1 and CDR2 sequences are MGHRA and YSYEKL. The CDR3 is 15 residues long. Trimming shortened V by 4 bases and J by 6 bases, and 16 bases separated the two germline ends. The CDR3 bases are TGCGCCAGCAGCCTAACAGGGAGCCCCCTCAATGAGCAGTTCTTC. It codes for CASSLTGSPLNEQFF.

The CDR3, as DNA: TGTGCCAGCAGCGCCCTTTTGGGCGGGAGATCGTTAGTGGACACAGATACGCAGTATTTT. The encoded protein is CASSALLGGRSLVDTDTQYF. The rearrangement joins TRBV9 to TRBJ2-3, with 7 bases identical to TRBD2. The V segment lost 3 bases and the J segment 2 bases; nucleotides outside the gene matches: 21. This CDR3 region has 20 residues. Germline values: CDR1 SGDLS, CDR2 YYNGEE.

The chain carries TRBV2 and TRBJ1-3, with unresolved D. Per the germline V gene, CDR1 is SNHLY and CDR2 is FYNNEI. The V end was cut by 4 bases, the J end by 0 bases, with 19 bases between. The CDR3 is 18 amino acids. CDR3 loop: CASSGGIYPRGSGNTIYF. CDR3 bases: TGTGCCAGCAGTGGAGGAATCTACCCCAGAGGCTCTGGAAACACCATATATTTT.